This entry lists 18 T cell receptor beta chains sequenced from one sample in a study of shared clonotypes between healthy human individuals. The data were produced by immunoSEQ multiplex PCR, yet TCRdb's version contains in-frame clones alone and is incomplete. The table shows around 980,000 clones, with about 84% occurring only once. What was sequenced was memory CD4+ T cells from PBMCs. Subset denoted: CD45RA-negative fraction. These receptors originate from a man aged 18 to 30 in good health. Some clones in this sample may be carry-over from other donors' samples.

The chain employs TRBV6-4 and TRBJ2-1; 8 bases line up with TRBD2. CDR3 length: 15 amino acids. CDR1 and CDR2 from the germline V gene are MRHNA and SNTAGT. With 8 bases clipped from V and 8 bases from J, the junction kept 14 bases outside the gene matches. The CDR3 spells CASRRSAGGADEQFF. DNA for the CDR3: TGTGCCAGCCGAAGGTCTGCGGGAGGTGCGGATGAGCAGTTCTTC.

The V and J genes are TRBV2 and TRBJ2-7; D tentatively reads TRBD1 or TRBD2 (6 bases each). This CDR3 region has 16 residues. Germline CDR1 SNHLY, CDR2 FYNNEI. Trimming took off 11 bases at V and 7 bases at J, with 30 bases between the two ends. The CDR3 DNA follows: TGTGCCTCTCAATTAGCGGCAGGGGCAAACTTGCGGGAGCAGTACTTC. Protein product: CASQLAAGANLREQYF. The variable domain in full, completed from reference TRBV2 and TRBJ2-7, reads EPEVTQTPSHQVTQMGQEVILRCVPISNHLYFYWYRQILGQKVEFLVSFYNNEISEKSEIFDDQFSVERPDGSNFTLKIRSTKLEDSAMYFCASQLAAGANLREQYFGPGTRLTVT.

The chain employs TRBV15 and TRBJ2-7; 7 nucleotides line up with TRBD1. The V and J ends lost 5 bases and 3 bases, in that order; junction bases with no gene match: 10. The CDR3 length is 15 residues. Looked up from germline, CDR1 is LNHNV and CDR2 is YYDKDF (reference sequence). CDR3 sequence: CATSARDSRIYEQYF. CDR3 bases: TGTGCCACCAGCGCTCGGGACAGCCGGATCTACGAGCAGTACTTC. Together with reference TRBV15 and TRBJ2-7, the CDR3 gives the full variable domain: DAMVIQNPRYQVTQFGKPVTLSCSQTLNHNVMYWYQQKSSQAPKLLFHYYDKDFNNEADTPDNFQSRRPNTSFCFLDIRSPGLGDTAMYLCATSARDSRIYEQYFGPGTRLTVT.

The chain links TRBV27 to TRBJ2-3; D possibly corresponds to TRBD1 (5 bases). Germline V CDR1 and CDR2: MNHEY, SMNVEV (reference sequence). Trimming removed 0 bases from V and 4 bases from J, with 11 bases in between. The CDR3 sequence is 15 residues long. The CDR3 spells CASSLSLVRADTQYF. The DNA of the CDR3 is TGTGCCAGCAGTTTATCTTTAGTCAGGGCAGATACGCAGTATTTT.

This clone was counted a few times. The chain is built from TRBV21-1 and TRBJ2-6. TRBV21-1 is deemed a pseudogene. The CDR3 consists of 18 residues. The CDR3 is CASSSKAPDNSGANVLTF. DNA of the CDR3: TGTGCCAGCAGCTCAAAGGCTCCCGATAACTCTGGGGCCAACGTCCTGACTTTC.

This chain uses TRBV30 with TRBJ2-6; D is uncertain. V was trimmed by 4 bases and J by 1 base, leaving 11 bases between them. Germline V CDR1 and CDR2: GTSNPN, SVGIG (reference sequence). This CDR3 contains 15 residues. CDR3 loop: CAWILKPSGANVLTF. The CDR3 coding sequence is TGTGCCTGGATATTAAAACCTTCTGGGGCCAACGTCCTGACTTTC. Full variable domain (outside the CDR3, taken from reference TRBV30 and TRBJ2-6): SQTIHQWPATLVQPVGSPLSLECTVEGTSNPNLYWYRQAAGRGLQLLFYSVGIGQISSEVPQNLSASRPQDRQFILSSKKLLLSDSGFYLCAWILKPSGANVLTFGAGSRLTVL.

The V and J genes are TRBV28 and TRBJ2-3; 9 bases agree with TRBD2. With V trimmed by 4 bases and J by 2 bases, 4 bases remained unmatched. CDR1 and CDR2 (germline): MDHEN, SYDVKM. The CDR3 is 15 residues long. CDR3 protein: CASSSVAGVTDTQYF. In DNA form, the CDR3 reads TGTGCCAGCAGTTCCGTAGCGGGGGTCACAGATACGCAGTATTTT.

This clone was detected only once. In DNA, the CDR3 is TGTGCCAGCACCGGACTGAGCGGGAGCTCTGGAGAGACCCAGTACTTC. Translated: CASTGLSGSSGETQYF. The J gene is TRBJ2-5, the V gene TRBV2; 8 bases align to TRBD2. The CDR3 has 16 residues. Germline values: CDR1 SNHLY, CDR2 FYNNEI. Trimming at V came to 7 bases and at J to 4 bases, leaving 14 bases not matched to a gene.

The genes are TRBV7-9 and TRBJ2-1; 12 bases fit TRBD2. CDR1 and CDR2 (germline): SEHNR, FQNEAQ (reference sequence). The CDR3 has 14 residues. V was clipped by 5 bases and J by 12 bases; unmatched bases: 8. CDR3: CASSPTSGSVGQFF. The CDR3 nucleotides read TGTGCCAGCAGCCCGACTAGCGGGAGCGTCGGGCAGTTCTTC.

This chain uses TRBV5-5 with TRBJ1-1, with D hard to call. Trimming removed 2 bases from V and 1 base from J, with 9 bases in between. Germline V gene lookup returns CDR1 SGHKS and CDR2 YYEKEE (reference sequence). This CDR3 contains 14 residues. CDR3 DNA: TGTGCCAGCAGCTTAAACTTTCAGAACACTGAAGCTTTCTTT. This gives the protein CASSLNFQNTEAFF. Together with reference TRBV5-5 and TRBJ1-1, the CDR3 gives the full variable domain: DAGVTQSPTHLIKTRGQQVTLRCSPISGHKSVSWYQQVLGQGPQFIFQYYEKEERGRGNFPDRFSARQFPNYSSELNVNALLLGDSALYLCASSLNFQNTEAFFGQGTRLTVV.

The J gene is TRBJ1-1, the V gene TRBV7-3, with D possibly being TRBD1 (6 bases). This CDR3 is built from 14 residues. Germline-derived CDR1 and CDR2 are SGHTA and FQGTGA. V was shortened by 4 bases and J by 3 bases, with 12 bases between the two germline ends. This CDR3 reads CASSSGGTHTEAFF. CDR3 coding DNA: TGTGCCAGCAGCTCTGGAGGGACACACACTGAAGCTTTCTTT.

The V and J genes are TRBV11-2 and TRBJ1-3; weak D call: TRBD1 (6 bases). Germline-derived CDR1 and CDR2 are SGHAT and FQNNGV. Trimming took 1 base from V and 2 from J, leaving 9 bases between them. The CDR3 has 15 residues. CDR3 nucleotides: TGTGCCAGCAGCTTAGGTTACAGGGCTGGAAACACCATATATTTT. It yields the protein CASSLGYRAGNTIYF.

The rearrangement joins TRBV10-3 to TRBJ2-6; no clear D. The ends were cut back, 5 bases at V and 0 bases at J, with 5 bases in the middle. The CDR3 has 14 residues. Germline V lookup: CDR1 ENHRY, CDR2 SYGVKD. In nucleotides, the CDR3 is TGTGCCATCAGTAGGAGCTCTGGGGCCAACGTCCTGACTTTC. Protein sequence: CAISRSSGANVLTF.

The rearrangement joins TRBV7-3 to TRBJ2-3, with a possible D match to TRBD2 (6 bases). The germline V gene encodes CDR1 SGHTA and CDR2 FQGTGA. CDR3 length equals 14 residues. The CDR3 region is CASGWGLSTDTQYF. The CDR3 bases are TGTGCGAGCGGGTGGGGCCTCTCCACAGATACGCAGTATTTT.

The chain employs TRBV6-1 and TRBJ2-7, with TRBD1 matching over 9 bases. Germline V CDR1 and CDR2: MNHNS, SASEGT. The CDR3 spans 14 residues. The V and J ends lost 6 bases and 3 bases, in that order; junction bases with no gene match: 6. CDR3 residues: CASRRTGAGYEQYF. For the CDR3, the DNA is TGTGCCAGCAGGCGGACAGGGGCGGGCTACGAGCAGTACTTC.

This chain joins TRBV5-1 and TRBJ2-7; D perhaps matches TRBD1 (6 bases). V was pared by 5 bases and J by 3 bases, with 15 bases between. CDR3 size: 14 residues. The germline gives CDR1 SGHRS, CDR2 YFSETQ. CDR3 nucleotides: TGCGCCAGCAGGAGTGGGCAGGGGAACTACGAGCAGTACTTC. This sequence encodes CASRSGQGNYEQYF.

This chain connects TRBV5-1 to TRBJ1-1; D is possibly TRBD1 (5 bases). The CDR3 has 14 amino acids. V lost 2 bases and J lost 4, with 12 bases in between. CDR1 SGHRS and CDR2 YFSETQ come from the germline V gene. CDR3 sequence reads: CASSLIPGTTEAFF. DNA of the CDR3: TGCGCCAGCAGCTTAATTCCAGGGACCACTGAAGCTTTCTTT. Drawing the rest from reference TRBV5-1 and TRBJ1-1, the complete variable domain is KAGVTQTPRYLIKTRGQQVTLSCSPISGHRSVSWYQQTPGQGLQFLFEYFSETQRNKGNFPGRFSGRQFSNSRSEMNVSTLELGDSALYLCASSLIPGTTEAFFGQGTRLTVV.

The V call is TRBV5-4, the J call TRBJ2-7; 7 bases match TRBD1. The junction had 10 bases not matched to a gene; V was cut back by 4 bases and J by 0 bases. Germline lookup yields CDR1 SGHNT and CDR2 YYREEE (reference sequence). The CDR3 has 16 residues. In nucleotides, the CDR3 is TGTGCCAGCAGCGCTGGGGACAGCCGACTCTCCTACGAGCAGTACTTC. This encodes CASSAGDSRLSYEQYF.